The 18 T cell receptor beta chains below were found in one sample sequenced in a study of T cells in Graves' hyperthyroidism and ophthalmopathy. The TCR beta CDR3 regions underwent amplification using RNA transcripts as the source. The HTBI primer set served for first-round RT-PCR of the TCR CDR3. TCRdb reanalysed the multiplex PCR reads using MiXCR and keeps one entry per CDR3 protein. The sample yields roughly 380,000 distinct CDR3 sequences, approximately 15% seen once. Sequenced sample: blood. Receptors were obtained from a woman in her fifties or sixties with Graves' hyperthyroidism.

This clonotype was seen a handful of times. V is TRBV18 and J is TRBJ2-5, with D tentatively TRBD2 (7 bases). Germline-derived CDR1 and CDR2 are KGHSH and LQKENI. There are 14 residues in the CDR3. The V end was cut by 3 bases, the J end by 4 bases, with 12 bases between. The CDR3 is CASSPKGGGETQYF. CDR3 coding DNA: TGTGCCAGCTCACCGAAAGGGGGGGGAGAGACCCAGTACTTC. Using reference TRBV18 and TRBJ2-5 for the parts outside the CDR3, the full variable domain is NAGVMQNPRHLVRRRGQEARLRCSPMKGHSHVYWYRQLPEEGLKFMVYLQKENIIDESGMPKERFSAEFPKEGPSILRIQQVVRGDSAAYFCASSPKGGGETQYFGPGTRLLVL.

This clonotype was found a few times. V gene TRBV12-5 combines with J gene TRBJ2-5, with D uncertain. Trimming pared 7 bases from V and 2 bases from J, leaving 14 bases between. In germline, CDR1 is LGHNT, CDR2 FRNRAP. The CDR3 covers 14 residues. CDR3 loop: CASVRQSQQETQYF. The DNA for the CDR3 is TGTGCTAGTGTGCGGCAGAGCCAACAAGAGACCCAGTACTTC. Looking up the rest from reference TRBV12-5 and TRBJ2-5 gives the full variable domain: DARVTQTPRHKVTEMGQEVTMRCQPILGHNTVFWYRQTMMQGLELLAYFRNRAPLDDSGMPKDRFSAEMPDATLATLKIQPSEPRDSAVYFCASVRQSQQETQYFGPGTRLLVL.

This clonotype was found a few times. The J gene is TRBJ2-7, the V gene TRBV4-1; TRBD2 might be the D (6 bases). The CDR3 sequence is 15 residues long. Germline CDR1 and CDR2: MGHRA and YSYEKL. Between the trimmed V and J ends, which lost 1 base and 4 bases, there was a span of 14 bases. The CDR3: CASSQVAEGLYEQYF. The DNA for the CDR3 is TGCGCCAGCAGCCAAGTAGCGGAGGGACTGTACGAGCAGTACTTC.

This clonotype was seen many times. This chain links TRBV7-8 with TRBJ1-5, with 10 bases identical to TRBD1. Trimming took 4 bases from V and 2 from J; bases not matched to a gene: 5. The CDR3 loop spans 16 amino acids. Germline values: CDR1 SGHVS, CDR2 FQNEAQ. CDR3 coding DNA: TGTGCCAGCAGCTACGGGACAGGGGTTGGCAATCAGCCCCAGCATTTT. This codes for CASSYGTGVGNQPQHF.

This clonotype showed up just a few times. The chain is built from TRBV24-1 and TRBJ2-5, with 7 bases fitting TRBD1. After removal of 5 bases from V and 1 base from J, the junction contained 6 bases not matched to a gene. The CDR3 runs 15 residues. Germline V CDR1 and CDR2: KGHDR, SFDVKD. The CDR3 here is CATSALTGSQETQYF. Written as DNA, the CDR3 is TGTGCCACCAGTGCCCTGACAGGGTCCCAAGAGACCCAGTACTTC.

This clonotype was counted only a few times. V gene TRBV9 combines with J gene TRBJ1-1, with D tentatively TRBD1 (5 bases). Germline lookup yields CDR1 SGDLS and CDR2 YYNGEE. V lost 3 bases and J 4 bases, leaving 13 bases between the germline ends. The CDR3 is made up of 14 amino acids. CDR3 amino acids: CASSAGGGGTEAFF. DNA of the CDR3: TGTGCCAGCAGCGCGGGGGGTGGCGGCACTGAAGCTTTCTTT.

This clonotype has just a few counts. The rearrangement links TRBV27 to TRBJ2-7; 14 positions agree with TRBD2. CDR3 length equals 20 residues. J gave up 2 bases and V 3 bases, and 15 bases lay outside the gene matches. The germline V gene has CDR1 MNHEY and CDR2 SMNVEV (reference sequence). The CDR3 loop reads CASSLQPGLAGALPTYEQYF. The CDR3 DNA reads TGTGCCAGCAGTTTGCAACCGGGACTAGCGGGAGCTCTCCCAACCTACGAGCAGTACTTC.

This rearrangement joins TRBV28 to TRBJ2-1, with TRBD2 matching over 13 bases. Germline CDR1 and CDR2: MDHEN and SYDVKM. There are 16 residues in the CDR3. V gave up 8 bases and J gave up 6 bases; unmatched junction bases: 10. The CDR3 protein is CASSGRLAGGGNEQFF. CDR3 bases: TGTGCCAGCTCTGGTCGACTAGCGGGAGGAGGCAATGAGCAGTTCTTC.

This clonotype came up many times. This chain uses TRBV2 with TRBJ1-6; 9 nucleotides align to TRBD1. The CDR3 consists of 14 residues. V trimming: 6 bases; J trimming: 6 bases; junction bases outside the gene matches: 3. Looked up from germline, CDR1 is SNHLY and CDR2 is FYNNEI. CDR3 residues: CASRGDRVNSPLHF. The CDR3 DNA reads TGTGCCAGCAGAGGGGACAGGGTTAATTCACCCCTCCACTTT.

The rearrangement uses TRBV12-3 or TRBV12-4 and TRBJ2-5, with D tentatively TRBD2 (5 bases). Trimming took 5 bases from V and 2 from J, leaving 12 bases between them. This CDR3 is 14 amino acids long. In DNA form, the CDR3 reads TGTGCCAGCAGTCCGGACTTCCAACAAGAGACCCAGTACTTC. It yields the protein CASSPDFQQETQYF.

This clonotype was seen many times. This chain uses TRBV3-1 with TRBJ2-5, with D unclear. Germline V gives CDR1 LGHDT, CDR2 YNNKEL (reference sequence). The CDR3 is 13 amino acids. V shed 5 bases and J shed 5 bases, with 12 bases lying between them. The CDR3: CASSENIAETQYF. The CDR3 nucleotides are TGTGCCAGCAGCGAGAACATAGCTGAGACCCAGTACTTC.

In this sample, this clonotype turned up a few times. The chain uses TRBV6-1 and TRBJ1-4, with D perhaps TRBD1 (6 bases). Trimming took off 7 bases at V and 10 bases at J, with 28 bases between the two ends. The CDR3 spans 17 residues. Looked up from germline, CDR1 is MNHNS and CDR2 is SASEGT. In DNA form, the CDR3 reads TGTGCCAGCATTCCCGGGGATATTTGGGGACAAGGCGGAAAACTGTTTTTT. It encodes CASIPGDIWGQGGKLFF.

This rearrangement joins TRBV18 to TRBJ1-2; 7 bases agree with TRBD1. This CDR3 has 16 amino acids. Germline values: CDR1 KGHSH, CDR2 LQKENI. V was clipped by 2 bases and J by 3 bases; unmatched bases: 9. The CDR3 bases are TGTGCCAGCTCACCATTAGGGGGCGCCGGGGACTATGGCTACACCTTC. It translates to CASSPLGGAGDYGYTF.

This chain uses TRBV5-1 with TRBJ2-3; 12 bases align to TRBD1. The CDR3 runs to 17 residues. Germline V gene sequence: CDR1 SGHRS, CDR2 YFSETQ. The trim removed 4 bases at V and 1 base at J, leaving 7 bases unmatched. The DNA for the CDR3 is TGCGCCAGCAGCCCGGGACAGGGGGCTTTGGGCACAGATACGCAGTATTTT. Translated, it gives CASSPGQGALGTDTQYF.

This clonotype was seen only a few times. The chain has TRBV6-1 and TRBJ1-2; the D gene is possibly TRBD1 (6 bases). The CDR3 totals 12 residues. Between the trimmed V and J ends, which lost 4 bases and 9 bases, there was a span of 12 bases. Germline-derived CDR1 and CDR2 are MNHNS and SASEGT. The CDR3 bases are TGTGCCAGCAGTGTCCGGGACACTAGCTACACCTTC. Protein sequence: CASSVRDTSYTF.

The chain combines TRBV7-8 with TRBJ2-3; 8 bases line up with TRBD1. The CDR3 is 15 amino acids. V lost 5 bases to trimming and J lost 2 bases; unmatched junction nucleotides: 6. Germline V gives CDR1 SGHVS, CDR2 FQNEAQ. The CDR3 bases are TGTGCCAGCAGCCAGACAGGGGAGTACACAGATACGCAGTATTTT. Translated: CASSQTGEYTDTQYF.

This clonotype was counted only a few times. The chain links TRBV29-1 to TRBJ2-5; TRBD1 is a possible D gene (6 bases). The germline V gene encodes CDR1 SQVTM and CDR2 ANQGSEA. The V and J ends lost 4 bases and 1 base respectively, with 13 bases between them. The CDR3 covers 14 residues. CDR3 loop: CSVASGQLQETQYF. CDR3 DNA: TGCAGCGTTGCAAGCGGACAGCTCCAAGAGACCCAGTACTTC.

This clonotype was detected a few times. The chain couples TRBV3-1 to TRBJ2-7, with a weak D call TRBD2 (7 bases). Germline V gives CDR1 LGHDT, CDR2 YNNKEL (reference sequence). Trimming pared 4 bases from V and 6 bases from J, leaving 10 bases between. The CDR3 spans 12 residues. The CDR3 loop is CASSRRGGEQYF. DNA for the CDR3: TGTGCCAGCAGCCGGAGGGGGGGCGAGCAGTACTTC.